This T cell receptor (beta chain) originates from a study of radiotherapy plus CTLA-4 blockade in lung cancer. Findings and caveats of the study: Early clone dynamics of blood T cells, plus interferon-beta, reportedly predicted response best.

The CDR3 is 14 amino acids. Between the trimmed V and J ends, which lost 6 bases and 1 base, there was a span of 10 bases. CDR1 SNHLY and CDR2 FYNNEI come from the germline V gene. The assay was immunoSEQ multiplex PCR, and TCRdb's table has in-frame clones only and misses some. Of 30,000 to 45,000 clones detected, over 60% appear once; the ten largest clones hold approximately 10%. Regarding this clone: Its specificity is not known.

V and J are TRBV2 and TRBJ2-4, with D hard to call. The clonotype comes from a human donor with non-small cell lung cancer who had stable disease on radiotherapy plus ipilimumab. The specimen was peripheral blood, collected from a patient treated with radiotherapy plus ipilimumab. The CDR3 region is CASSYSEAKNIQYF. CDR3 coding DNA: TGTGCCAGCAGCTACTCGGAGGCCAAAAACATTCAGTACTTC.